The TCR beta chain under discussion was sequenced for a study of response to subunit inactivated influenza vaccine. General observations from the study: Each seasonal influenza vaccination recruits few new T cells, the authors suggested.

Each CDR3 protein is one row after TCRdb ran MiXCR on the RT-PCR reads. The sample records some 800,000 distinct CDR3 sequences, about 20% being singletons. The germline V and J ends were trimmed by 3 bases and 2 bases, with 12 bases remaining between them. The length of the CDR3 is 15 residues. The sample holds many counts of this clonotype. Antigen specificity is unknown. The receptor's source is a man aged 45-60 years who received an inactivated influenza vaccine. The source was PBMCs from blood, collected more than 4 days after vaccination. This chain connects TRBV12-3 or TRBV12-4 to TRBJ2-3; D is unresolved. Written as DNA, the CDR3 is TGTGCCAGCAGTTTTCTGGCTAGGATCACAGATACGCAGTATTTT. Protein: CASSFLARITDTQYF.